Detailed here is one T cell receptor beta chain. These data belong to a study of shared clonotypes between healthy human individuals. For the study at large: Donors had three CD4 naive, three CD4 memory, two CD8 naive and one CD8 memory plate apiece.

This CDR3 is 14 amino acids long. Germline CDR1 reads MNHEY; CDR2 reads SMNVEV (reference sequence). The ends were cut back, 3 bases at V and 5 bases at J, with 13 bases in the middle. Each cell subset's genomic DNA was divided evenly among several immunoSEQ plates. Using immunoSEQ multiplex PCR, the repertoire was profiled, and TCRdb retains in-frame clones only, with some absent. The sample has 2 million to 2.5 million clones, around 92% seen once. Sequenced: naive CD4+ T cells from PBMCs. Regarding subset: CD45RA+ positively selected. This TCR was recovered from a man between 18 and 29 years old in good health. Some clones in this sample may be carry-over from other donors' samples. The rearrangement uses TRBV27 and TRBJ1-2, with a weak D call TRBD1 (6 bases). In DNA form, the CDR3 reads TGTGCCAGCAGTTTTTCACGAGGGGGGTATGGCTACACCTTC. Its protein is CASSFSRGGYGYTF.